The source of this T cell receptor beta chain is a study of regulatory T cells in long-lasting Graves disease (TCRdb year 2021). Background for the entire study: In the newly diagnosed Graves' disease group, patients had been taking antithyroid drugs for less than 3 months. This study used TCR sequencing and RNA sequencing of peripheral blood to compare persistent Graves' disease patients against newly diagnosed Graves' disease patients. The study took place in China and was registered as a clinical trial. A total of about 33 samples underwent TCR sequencing: around 13 from persistent and about 20 from newly diagnosed Graves' disease patients.

To prepare the library, multiplex PCR was applied. Instrument used: Illumina HiSeq 4000. CDR3 regions were amplified by Arm-PCR with iRepertoire HTBI primers to construct TCR beta libraries. Gel purification was performed on PCR products prior to sequencing. As for the original processing: Gene usage analysis of CDR3 amino acid clonotypes used the approximately 62 TRBV and more than 13 TRBJ segments found across samples. Filtered high-quality paired reads were merged into contigs using COPE and FqMerger. Contigs were aligned with BLAST to IMGT TRBV, TRBD and TRBJ reference genes, and CDR3 was defined per IMGT. Highly expanded clones were defined as clonotypes with a frequency above 0.1%. Shannon entropy served as the measure of repertoire diversity, while the Gini coefficient captured V-J evenness. A clonotype was considered public if more than one individual shared it. Using fastp trimming at Q25 and MiXCR clonotype assembly, TCRdb reanalyzed the public sequencing data and kept in-frame beta chains. Each entry merges the rows of one CDR3 protein and shows their most common DNA and genes. TCRdb, rather than the study authors, made the V and J calls. This sample gives hundreds of thousands of distinct CDR3 sequences in total; around 17% of them show up just once. The ten largest clones capture approximately 30% of the sample.

Interpreted using the paper, the time point label stands for: newly diagnosed GD, antithyroid drugs for less than 3 months. For both TCR sequencing and RNA sequencing, RNA was extracted from PBMCs using TRIzol. Graves' disease was diagnosed according to American Thyroid Association guidelines. Recruitment of patients was carried out at an endocrinology department in Xi'an, China. Each patient gave about 9.1 milliliters of peripheral blood, collected in an EDTA anticoagulant tube. Ficoll Paque Plus density gradient separation was used to isolate PBMCs, and no further T cell sorting was done. RNA quality was checked with an Agilent 2100 Bioanalyzer and agarose gel, and concentration with a NanoDrop 2000. Overall study outcomes, separate from this receptor: Patients with persistent disease shared more public clonotypes (approximately 2,500) than newly diagnosed patients did (approximately 990). TRBV28, TRBJ1-2 and TRBJ2-5 were preferentially used in persistent disease, while TRBV20-1 and TRBJ2-1 were favored in newly diagnosed disease. The authors acknowledged the small sample size as a limitation that may reduce accuracy. The study examined only peripheral blood because the primary lesion, thyroid tissue, could not be accessed. Compared with newly diagnosed patients, patients with persistent Graves' disease had lower TCR Shannon entropy and fewer highly expanded clones, which suggests clonal expansion. Sequencing and analysis were limited to the TCR beta chain.

V is clipped by 5 bases and J by 7 bases, and the sequence between their germline boundaries is 15 bases long. The CDR3 sequence holds 13 residues, the cysteine and phenylalanine included. Only the CDR3 DNA is retained, 39 bases long and in frame from the first base. According to the germline V gene (reference sequence), CDR1 reads GTSNPN and CDR2 reads SVGIG. Concerning this clonotype: Its antigen has not been determined. No base quality values were provided; no much bigger clone lies one nucleotide off.

The sample was also linked to a second study, of T cells in Graves' hyperthyroidism and ophthalmopathy. The second source states: A patient counted as having stable Graves' hyperthyroidism if no progression to ophthalmopathy occurred over 18 months of follow-up. The hyperthyroidism patients were between 18 and 65 years old and newly diagnosed, with a disease duration of less than 2 months. Exclusion was applied to patients with uncontrolled infections, other autoimmune diseases, pregnancy or lactation. Diagnoses were based on clinical symptoms, serum thyroxine and TRAb, thyroid ultrasound and orbital computed tomography. For the first round of RT-PCR on the TCR CDR3, the HTBI primer set was used together with the Qiagen OneStep RT-PCR kit. Most expanded thyroid clonotypes (frequency above 0.001) were also detected in blood, suggesting blood repertoires may reflect thyroid immune responses. A model built on a 13 V-J signature distinguished ophthalmopathy from stable hyperthyroidism, reaching roughly 88% sensitivity and about 81% specificity in cross-validation and 80%/75% in testing. During validation, the model predicted progression to ophthalmopathy a median of about 6.3 months ahead of onset, with around 70% sensitivity and more than 72% specificity. A discovery cohort of about a hundred patients, about 40 with Graves' ophthalmopathy and approximately 60 with stable Graves' hyperthyroidism, was used to find distinguishing TCR V-J signatures. Prospective prediction of ophthalmopathy was tested in an independent validation cohort of approximately 18 hyperthyroidism patients and 15 to 17 patients who later progressed to ophthalmopathy. The 95 to 100 discovery patients were randomly divided into training and test sets at a 7:3 ratio. In roughly six Graves' hyperthyroidism patients, the study also compared T-cell repertoires from thyroid tissue with T-cell repertoires from blood. After sampling, hyperthyroidism patients received methimazole starting at 30 mg daily, and ophthalmopathy patients received high-dose intravenous methylprednisolone. A second multiplex PCR round built the libraries, followed by size selection and purification. The libraries were sequenced on an Illumina HiSeq2000 using paired-end 100 bp reads. SOAPnuke was used to process the raw data, with reads discarded if the reads contained adapters or uncalled bases, had a mean Phred below 15, or lacked an exact constant-primer or identifier match. High-quality paired reads were merged using COPE v1.2.5, and each unique nucleotide sequence was defined as a clonotype. MiTCR v1.1 was used to align clonotypes to the IMGT TRBV, TRBD and TRBJ reference segments. The analysis included only V-J combinations with a frequency above 0.0001, which together covered 98% to 99.2% of the repertoires. A TCS score was defined as the ratio between F50 (clonal expansion) and ExV (chaos), using BLOSUM62-based TCRdist between CDR3 peptides within each V-J. Welch's t-statistics and random forest reduced roughly 540 V-J features to roughly 13, which were used in a naive Bayes classifier (R e1071). Sample size was not statistically predetermined, and blinding of investigators to group allocation was not performed. According to the paper, TCR Vbeta CDR3 sequencing was carried out on over 130 peripheral blood samples, which came from more than 40 ophthalmopathy, approximately 78 hyperthyroidism and about 17 progressor patients.

The rearranged chain carries TRBV30 and TRBJ1-5; the D segment cannot be called with confidence. Sequencing was performed on peripheral blood mononuclear cells (PBMCs), taken at new diagnosis, from a patient treated with antithyroid drugs. The TCR was taken from a man aged 35-49 years with Graves disease. Donor details come from another sample of the same person, matched by shared clones. The nucleotides are TGTGCCTGGGCCGGGAGAGACGAGCAGCCCCAGCATTTT. The encoded protein is CAWAGRDEQPQHF.